This T cell receptor beta chain was recorded in a study of Ad26.COV2.S vaccination and SARS-CoV-2 variants (dated by TCRdb to 2020 to 2023). In terms of the full investigation: Donors in the vaccine arm were drawn from COV1001, a phase I-IIa trial of Ad26.COV2.S in healthy adults that was multicentre, randomized, double-blind and placebo-controlled. Ad26.COV2.S was given intramuscularly at 5x10^10 or 1x10^11 viral particles, as a single shot or as two shots 56 days apart. TCRbeta repertoire sequencing was used to assess the specificity and breadth of SARS-CoV-2-reactive T cell receptors after Ad26.COV2.S vaccination. A total of 32 samples were included in the TCR-sequenced set, comprising around 19 Ad26.COV2.S vaccine recipients, 5 placebo recipients and 8 SARS-CoV-2 convalescent individuals. Trial participants were randomized into five groups of five: low-dose or high-dose Ad26.COV2.S given once or twice, or placebo on both occasions. Throughout the experiments and outcome assessment, investigators stayed blinded to trial group allocation.

The immunoSEQ Assay was used to sequence TCRbeta CDR3 regions. After extraction, genomic DNA underwent amplification by bias-controlled multiplex PCR, followed by high-throughput sequencing. Processing in the source paper ran as follows. To quantify the absolute abundance of every unique TCRbeta CDR3 region, sequences were collapsed and filtered. T cell fraction was estimated by normalization of TCRbeta template counts to usable DNA, with usable DNA being measured through amplification of reference genes present in all nucleated cells. Repertoire TCRs were annotated as SARS-CoV-2-specific when V gene, CDR3 amino acid sequence and J gene were exactly matched to a known reactive TCR set. The reference SARS-CoV-2 TCR set came from MIRA and was filtered for enrichment in COVID-19-positive ImmuneCODE repertoires, removing public or cross-reactive TCRs. Using the MIRA antigens, annotated TCRs were further analysed by specific ORF or by position within an ORF. Breadth was defined as annotated unique rearrangements over total unique productive rearrangements; depth was the summed frequency of those rearrangements. Two-sided Wilcoxon rank-sum tests were used to compare TCR breadth between groups. Entries here come from immuneACCESS through TCRdb and include only in-frame sequences with V and J called. Some clones fail to appear in such tables; in the studies checked, an unresolved V gene covers under half of the shortfall, and the cause of the remainder is unknown. V and J calls and clone size follow that table, whereas D and trimming were derived from the DNA. The table for this sample lists fewer than 500,000 clones; less than 95% of them were counted only once. Around 4.2% of the sample belongs to the ten largest clones.

General study outcomes and caveats: After vaccination, spike-specific CD8+ and CD4+ T cell responses were reported to show substantial breadth. Comparable non-spike TCR breadth was observed between vaccine and placebo recipients, consistent with only spike being contained in the vaccine. Compared with placebo recipients, Ad26.COV2.S recipients showed higher spike-specific TCR breadth (P = 0.0014). It was noted by the authors that total T cell responses may have been underestimated by the TCR breadth and depth analyses. The study lacked the statistical power to compare responses across vaccine doses or regimens.

Sample treatment or condition, as interpreted from the label and publication: roughly 18 received Ad26.COV2.S at low or high dose, single or two shots; about 5 received placebo; per-sample allocation not given. Repertoires of vaccine and placebo recipients were sequenced from samples taken on day 63 after the first injection. In Cohort 1b, around 25 adults aged 18-55 years were enrolled at a single site in Boston, USA, between 29 July and 7 August 2020. Ad26.COV2.S consisted of a replication-incompetent adenovirus type 26 vector by which a prefusion-stabilized SARS-CoV-2 spike protein from the original Wuhan strain was expressed. The trim is 5 bases for V and 0 bases for J, with a gap of 7 bases between the germline ends. The CDR3 holds 13 amino acids from the cysteine to the phenylalanine. The read is trimmed to its CDR3 DNA, 39 bases read in frame from base 1. Worth noting for this clone: Its antigen is unknown. It has no much larger one-base neighbor in the sample; base qualities were not kept.

Here the sequenced sample was peripheral blood, taken in a trial of Ad26.COV2.S vaccine versus placebo. This TCR was sampled from a person between 18 and 65 years old who received the Ad26.COV2.S COVID-19 vaccine or a placebo. This chain joins TRBV12-3 or TRBV12-4 to TRBJ1-1; the D gene cannot be resolved reliably. In nucleotide form, the sequence is TGTGCCAGCAGTCAAAACATGAACACTGAAGCTTTCTTT. Its coded protein is CASSQNMNTEAFF.